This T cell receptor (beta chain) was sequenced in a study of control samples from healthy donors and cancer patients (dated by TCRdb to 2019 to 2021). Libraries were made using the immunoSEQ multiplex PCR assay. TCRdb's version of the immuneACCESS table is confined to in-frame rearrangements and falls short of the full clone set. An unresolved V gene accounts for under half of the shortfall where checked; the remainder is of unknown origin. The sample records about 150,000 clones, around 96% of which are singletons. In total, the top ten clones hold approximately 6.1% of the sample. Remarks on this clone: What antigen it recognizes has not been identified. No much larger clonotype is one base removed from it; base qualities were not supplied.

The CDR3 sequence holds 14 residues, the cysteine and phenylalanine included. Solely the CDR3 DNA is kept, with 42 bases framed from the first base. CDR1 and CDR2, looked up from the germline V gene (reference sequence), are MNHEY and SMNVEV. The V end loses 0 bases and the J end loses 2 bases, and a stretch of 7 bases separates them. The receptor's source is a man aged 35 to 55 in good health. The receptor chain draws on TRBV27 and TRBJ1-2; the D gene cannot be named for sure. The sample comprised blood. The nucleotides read TGTGCCAGCAGTTTATCGGCGGGGAACTATGGCTACACCTTC. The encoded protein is CASSLSAGNYGYTF.